A single sample is the source of the 19 T cell receptor beta chains below, sequenced in a study of T cells in localized non-small cell lung cancer. Generated by immunoSEQ multiplex PCR, the TCRdb table keeps only in-frame clones and is missing some. The sample comprises tens of thousands of clones, approximately 89% of which are singletons, and about 2.5% rests with the top ten. The input for sequencing was peripheral blood, taken before any cancer treatment. These receptors all come from a woman aged 35-75 years with stage I lung adenocarcinoma.

This chain joins TRBV7-2 and TRBJ1-1; tentative D call: TRBD1 (6 bases). The germline V gene has CDR1 SGHTA and CDR2 FQGNSA. The CDR3 extends over 14 amino acids. Trimming left V 5 bases short and J 13 bases short, with 23 bases between. The CDR3 bases are TGTGCCAGCAGCCCTAGCGGCTGGTCGGGGGGGCTTTTCTTT. This encodes CASSPSGWSGGLFF.

J is TRBJ2-7 and V is TRBV19, with 9 bases matching TRBD1. Unmatched junction bases numbered 10, after V lost 4 bases and J lost 0 bases. Germline V gene sequence: CDR1 LNHDA, CDR2 SQIVND (reference sequence). There are 17 residues in the CDR3. In DNA, the CDR3 is TGTGCCAGTAGTACGCCCTACGGGACAGGGAACTCCTACGAGCAGTACTTC. This encodes CASSTPYGTGNSYEQYF.

V gene TRBV7-8 combines with J gene TRBJ2-7; no reliable D call. V shed 1 base and J shed 2 bases, with 9 bases lying between them. Germline values: CDR1 SGHVS, CDR2 FQNEAQ. The CDR3 is made up of 14 amino acids. CDR3 loop: CASSLEVQAYEQYF. CDR3 bases: TGTGCCAGCAGCTTAGAGGTGCAGGCCTACGAGCAGTACTTC.

The chain combines TRBV28 with TRBJ1-4, with D possibly being TRBD1 (6 bases). The CDR3 consists of 16 residues. Trimming took off 9 bases at V and 5 bases at J, with 22 bases between the two ends. Germline lookup yields CDR1 MDHEN and CDR2 SYDVKM. CDR3 DNA sequence: TGTGCCAGTACGACAAGAAGGGGGACTGCGAATGAAAAACTGTTTTTT. Protein product: CASTTRRGTANEKLFF.

The CDR3 here is CASSQDQTGTNEKLFF. CDR3 DNA: TGCGCCAGCAGCCAAGATCAGACAGGGACTAATGAAAAACTGTTTTTT. The rearrangement links TRBV4-1 to TRBJ1-4; 7 bases are a match to TRBD1. This CDR3 comprises 16 residues. V lost 0 bases and J lost 2; bases outside the gene matches: 3. Per the germline V gene, CDR1 is MGHRA and CDR2 is YSYEKL.

This clone was counted only a few times. V gene TRBV6-1 combines with J gene TRBJ1-1; a possible D gene is TRBD1 (5 bases). Germline V lookup: CDR1 MNHNS, CDR2 SASEGT. The CDR3 sequence is 13 residues long. V lost 6 bases and J lost 4, with 12 bases in between. Here the CDR3 DNA reads TGTGCCAGCAGGCCCCTTCAGGGCACTGAAGCTTTCTTT. This encodes CASRPLQGTEAFF.

This clone was found a few times. J is TRBJ2-2 and V is TRBV2; 7 bases match TRBD2. After removal of 2 bases from V and 3 bases from J, the junction contained 6 bases not matched to a gene. CDR3 length: 16 amino acids. Germline V gives CDR1 SNHLY, CDR2 FYNNEI. The DNA of the CDR3 is TGTGCCAGCAGTGAACTAAGCGGGGAGGACACCGGGGAGCTGTTTTTT. Protein: CASSELSGEDTGELFF.

The CDR3 is CASSPLAGGYEQFF. The CDR3, as DNA: TGTGCCAGCAGCCCCCTAGCGGGAGGGTATGAGCAGTTCTTC. The chain uses TRBV7-6 and TRBJ2-1, with TRBD2 matching 12 bases. The trim removed 5 bases at V and 8 bases at J, leaving 4 bases unmatched. CDR1 is SGHVS, CDR2 FNYEAQ, per germline. CDR3 length equals 14 residues.

V is TRBV7-2 and J is TRBJ1-5, with D possibly being TRBD1 (6 bases). V was pared by 2 bases and J by 4 bases, with 12 bases between. Germline V gene lookup returns CDR1 SGHTA and CDR2 FQGNSA. The CDR3 sequence is 15 residues long. The CDR3 bases are TGTGCCAGCAGCTTACAACAGGGAGCGAATCAGCCCCAGCATTTT. This encodes CASSLQQGANQPQHF.

There are a few counts of this clone. The chain carries TRBV6-1 and TRBJ2-3; 9 positions match TRBD2. After removal of 6 bases from V and 4 bases from J, the junction contained 5 bases not matched to a gene. This CDR3 contains 14 residues. Germline V gene data show CDR1 as MNHNS and CDR2 as SASEGT. The CDR3 region is CASRVAGVADTQYF. The DNA of the CDR3 is TGTGCCAGCAGAGTAGCGGGAGTTGCAGATACGCAGTATTTT.

J is TRBJ2-6 and V is TRBV25-1, with unresolved D. V lost 4 bases and J 1 base, leaving 5 bases between the germline ends. The CDR3 has 14 residues. CDR1 MGHDK and CDR2 SYGVNS come from the germline V gene. CDR3 nucleotides: TGTGCCAGCAGTGTGAGATCTGGGGCCAACGTCCTGACTTTC. Translation: CASSVRSGANVLTF.

The J gene is TRBJ1-5, the V gene TRBV7-2; a possible D gene is TRBD1 (6 bases). The germline V gene encodes CDR1 SGHTA and CDR2 FQGNSA. V shed 7 bases and J shed 5 bases, with 9 bases lying between them. This CDR3 is 12 amino acids long. This CDR3 is CASTRGDQPQHF. The CDR3 DNA follows: TGTGCCAGCACCAGGGGAGATCAGCCCCAGCATTTT.

The sample holds a few counts of this clone. This chain connects TRBV5-1 to TRBJ2-5, with TRBD2 matching 14 bases. Trimming took 4 bases from V and 1 from J; bases not matched to a gene: 6. Germline lookup yields CDR1 SGHRS and CDR2 YFSETQ. The length of the CDR3 is 17 residues. The CDR3 bases are TGCGCCAGCAGCATTGGGACTAGCGGGAGCAGCCAAGAGACCCAGTACTTC. Protein sequence: CASSIGTSGSSQETQYF.

The V call is TRBV18, the J call TRBJ1-5; 7 bases are shared with TRBD1. In germline, CDR1 is KGHSH, CDR2 LQKENI. The V gene end was trimmed by 3 bases and the J gene end by 5 bases; junction bases not matched to a gene: 4. The CDR3 has 14 amino acids. This CDR3 is CASSPDRSYQPQHF. DNA for the CDR3: TGTGCCAGCTCACCGGACAGGTCCTATCAGCCCCAGCATTTT. Combining the CDR3 with reference TRBV18 and TRBJ1-5 gives the whole variable domain NAGVMQNPRHLVRRRGQEARLRCSPMKGHSHVYWYRQLPEEGLKFMVYLQKENIIDESGMPKERFSAEFPKEGPSILRIQQVVRGDSAAYFCASSPDRSYQPQHFGDGTRLSIL.

DNA for the CDR3: TGCGCCAGCAGCTTGGTGGGGAACAGGGGGGATAGCTACACCTTC. Amino acid sequence: CASSLVGNRGDSYTF. V usage is TRBV5-1 and J usage is TRBJ1-2; 8 nucleotides align to TRBD1. Germline CDR1 SGHRS, CDR2 YFSETQ. This CDR3 is built from 15 residues. The V segment lost 0 bases and the J segment 9 bases; nucleotides outside the gene matches: 10.

V gene TRBV2 combines with J gene TRBJ1-1; no clear D. V was cut by 6 bases and J by 3 bases, with 8 bases left in between. This CDR3 is 12 amino acids long. In germline, CDR1 is SNHLY, CDR2 FYNNEI. The CDR3 sequence: CASSLRDTEAFF. DNA for the CDR3: TGTGCCAGCAGCCTCCGTGACACTGAAGCTTTCTTT.

V is TRBV4-1 and J is TRBJ1-2, with D uncertain. Germline-derived CDR1 and CDR2 are MGHRA and YSYEKL. CDR3 size: 15 residues. The ends were cut back, 1 base at V and 3 bases at J, with 12 bases in the middle. The CDR3 here is CASSQVLSTDYGYTF. The CDR3, as DNA: TGCGCCAGCAGCCAAGTTCTTTCGACGGACTATGGCTACACCTTC.

The CDR3 bases are TGTGCCAGCAGTCAGGGGGATCAGCCCCAGCATTTT. Protein product: CASSQGDQPQHF. The rearrangement links TRBV28 to TRBJ1-5, with 7 bases lining up with TRBD1. The CDR3 spans 12 residues. Unmatched junction bases numbered 0, after V lost 5 bases and J lost 5 bases. Per the germline V gene, CDR1 is MDHEN and CDR2 is SYDVKM.

The chain recombines TRBV27 with TRBJ1-5; 7 bases map to TRBD1. The V gene end was trimmed by 6 bases and the J gene end by 2 bases; junction bases not matched to a gene: 4. The germline CDR1 and CDR2 sequences are MNHEY and SMNVEV (reference sequence). The CDR3 sequence is 14 residues long. The CDR3 protein is CASSSTGGNQPQHF. CDR3 bases: TGTGCCAGCAGCTCAACAGGGGGCAATCAGCCCCAGCATTTT.